This TCR beta chain was recorded in a study of blood T cell repertoires in COVID-19. Study summary: Acute and convalescent COVID-19 specimens originated in the United States, Italy and Spain. T cells, B-cell-depleted T cells, or PBMCs provided the cDNA or gDNA that served as material.

In its sample, this clone was seen once. TCRdb's copy holds only in-frame clones and misses some; the assay was immunoSEQ multiplex PCR. The repertoire consists of hundreds of thousands of clones, with approximately 85% occurring once and the leading ten covering 5% to 6.5%. V lost 4 bases and J 6 bases, leaving 7 bases between the germline ends. The length of the CDR3 is 11 residues. Germline V gives CDR1 SGDLS, CDR2 YYNGEE. The rearrangement links TRBV9 to TRBJ1-1, with no clear D. Sequenced input: peripheral blood. This TCR came from a man aged 50 to 60 with active or convalescent COVID-19. This CDR3 reads CASSPQAEAFF. As DNA, the CDR3 is TGTGCCAGCAGCCCCCAGGCTGAAGCTTTCTTT.